This TCR beta chain derives from a study of cytomegalovirus exposure and HLA in healthy donors. This PCR relied on a set of 60 Vbeta primers and 13 Jbeta primers. The repertoire was sequenced with immunoSEQ multiplex PCR; TCRdb's copy has only in-frame clones and lacks some. This sample has around 200,000 clones; around 79% occur once, and the top ten carry about 4.6%. Looked up from germline, CDR1 is MGHRA and CDR2 is YSYEKL. The V and J ends lost 1 base and 2 bases respectively, with 9 bases between them. The CDR3 length is 15 residues. This clone showed up just a few times. Sequences were obtained from PBMCs. The clonotype comes from a woman younger than 45 in good health and CMV-seropositive. This chain joins TRBV4-1 and TRBJ1-5; D is unresolved. CDR3 amino acids: CASSQVGVGNQPQHF. Written as DNA, the CDR3 is TGCGCCAGCAGCCAAGTCGGGGTTGGCAATCAGCCCCAGCATTTT.